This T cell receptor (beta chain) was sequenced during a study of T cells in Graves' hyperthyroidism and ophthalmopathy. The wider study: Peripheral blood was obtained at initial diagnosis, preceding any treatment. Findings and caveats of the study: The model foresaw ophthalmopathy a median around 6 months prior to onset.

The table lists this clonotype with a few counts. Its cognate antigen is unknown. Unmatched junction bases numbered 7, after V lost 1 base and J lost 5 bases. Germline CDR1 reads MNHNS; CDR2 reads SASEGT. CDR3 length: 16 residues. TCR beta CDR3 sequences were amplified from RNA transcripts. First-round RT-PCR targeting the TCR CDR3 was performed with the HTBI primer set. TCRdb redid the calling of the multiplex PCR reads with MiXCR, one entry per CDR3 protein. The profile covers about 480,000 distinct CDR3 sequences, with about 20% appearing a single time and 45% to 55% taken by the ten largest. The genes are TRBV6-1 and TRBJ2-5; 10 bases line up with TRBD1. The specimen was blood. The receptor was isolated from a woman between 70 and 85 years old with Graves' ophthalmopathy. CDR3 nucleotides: TGTGCCAGCAGTGAAGGGTGGCGGACAGGGGGTGAGACCCAGTACTTC. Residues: CASSEGWRTGGETQYF.